What follows are 13 T cell receptor beta chains derived from one specimen sequenced in a study of blood T cell dynamics during melanoma immunotherapy (dated by TCRdb to 2020 to 2021). The library was built by means of the immunoSEQ multiplex PCR assay. TCRdb provides this immuneACCESS table in a form limited to in-frame rearrangements. Some clones are lacking; in checked studies, under half of them reflect an unresolved V gene, and why the rest are absent is not known. The sample profile shows approximately 23,000 clones; approximately 89% of them were found once. Jointly, the top ten make up about 1.2% of the sample. Explained via the paper, the time point label denotes: pre-treatment baseline. The material sequenced was blood, taken from a patient treated with checkpoint blockade. The origin of the receptors is a human donor with melanoma.

A note on this clone: One junction end does not reproduce the germline sequence, and a read error may be involved. The DNA for the CDR3 is TGTGCCAGCACTTTAGGGGGGGGAGGAGAGACCCAGTACTTC. It is translated as CASTLGGGGETQYF. The gene calls are TRBV28 and TRBJ2-5, with a tentative D call TRBD2 (7 bases). Germline-derived CDR1 and CDR2 are MDHEN and SYDVKM. The CDR3 contains 14 residues.

The chain carries TRBV30 and TRBJ1-5; 9 bases align to TRBD1. Germline CDR1 and CDR2: GTSNPN and SVGIG (reference sequence). The V and J ends lost 3 bases and 6 bases, in that order; junction bases with no gene match: 9. The CDR3 loop spans 15 amino acids. The CDR3 spells CAWSPGQGPGQPQHF. The CDR3 region has the DNA TGTGCCTGGAGCCCCGGACAGGGGCCGGGTCAGCCCCAGCATTTT.

This sequence joins TRBV18 and TRBJ1-1, with 8 bases matching TRBD1. Germline trimming cut 5 bases from V and 0 bases from J; bases unmatched to any gene: 11. The CDR3 is 17 residues long. Germline V CDR1 and CDR2: KGHSH, LQKENI. CDR3 nucleotides: TGTGCCAGCTCAACCTCCGGACAGGGCAAACTGAACACTGAAGCTTTCTTT. Translated: CASSTSGQGKLNTEAFF.

The genes are TRBV5-1 and TRBJ2-3; 8 bases line up with TRBD1. The J segment lost 0 bases and the V segment lost 2 bases, leaving 8 bases of the junction unmatched. CDR1 SGHRS and CDR2 YFSETQ come from the germline V gene. The CDR3 loop spans 17 amino acids. CDR3 in DNA: TGCGCCAGCAGCTTACAGGGGGGTCCAAGGAGCACAGATACGCAGTATTTT. Translation: CASSLQGGPRSTDTQYF.

This rearrangement joins TRBV5-1 to TRBJ2-5; the D is unclear. Germline V gives CDR1 SGHRS, CDR2 YFSETQ. The V and J ends lost 7 bases and 2 bases respectively, with 15 bases between them. The CDR3 totals 14 residues. The chain's CDR3 is CASRRSSAQETQYF. CDR3 DNA: TGCGCCAGCCGCCGGTCGTCGGCTCAAGAGACCCAGTACTTC.

In DNA form, the CDR3 reads TGTGCCAGCTCAGGCCCTCTCAGGGACACTGAAGCTTTCTTT. It encodes CASSGPLRDTEAFF. The genes are TRBV18 and TRBJ1-1, with D perhaps TRBD1 (5 bases). V lost 5 bases, J lost 3 bases, and 13 bases lay in between. Germline V gene lookup returns CDR1 KGHSH and CDR2 LQKENI. This CDR3 has 14 residues.

The sample holds one count of this clone. The rearrangement joins TRBV19 to TRBJ1-1, with 12 bases fitting TRBD1. The length of the CDR3 is 15 residues. Per germline, CDR1 LNHDA and CDR2 SQIVND (reference sequence). J gave up 4 bases and V 5 bases, and 5 bases lay outside the gene matches. Written as DNA, the CDR3 is TGTGCCAGTAGTGGGACAGGGGGCAGGGGCACTGAAGCTTTCTTT. It specifies CASSGTGGRGTEAFF.

This clone was recorded once. This chain connects TRBV5-4 to TRBJ1-4, with 10 bases that match TRBD1. CDR1 and CDR2 from the germline V gene are SGHNT and YYREEE (reference sequence). The V gene end was trimmed by 2 bases and the J gene end by 8 bases; junction bases not matched to a gene: 6. The CDR3 is 15 amino acids. CDR3 DNA sequence: TGTGCCAGCAGCTTAGGGGACAGGGGTGGAGAAAAACTGTTTTTT. Amino acids: CASSLGDRGGEKLFF.

CDR3 bases: TGTGCCAGCTCATCCCGGACTAGCGCCACAGATACGCAGTATTTT. Protein sequence: CASSSRTSATDTQYF. V usage is TRBV18 and J usage is TRBJ2-3, with 9 bases matching TRBD2. This CDR3 is built from 15 residues. Germline lookup yields CDR1 KGHSH and CDR2 LQKENI. After removal of 5 bases from V and 2 bases from J, the junction contained 5 bases not matched to a gene.

The V and J genes are TRBV29-1 and TRBJ2-1; 14 nucleotides line up with TRBD2. Germline V lookup: CDR1 SQVTM, CDR2 ANQGSEA. The CDR3 covers 16 residues. J lost 7 bases, V lost 3 bases, and 8 bases had no gene match. CDR3 in amino acids: CSVEGLAGVKLNEQFF. CDR3 nucleotide sequence: TGCAGCGTTGAGGGACTAGCGGGAGTGAAATTAAATGAGCAGTTCTTC.

This chain joins TRBV28 and TRBJ2-7, with D possibly being TRBD2 (6 bases). Per germline, CDR1 MDHEN and CDR2 SYDVKM. The ends were cut back, 4 bases at V and 0 bases at J, with 13 bases in the middle. The CDR3 has 15 residues. CDR3 nucleotides: TGTGCCAGCAGTTCTGGGACTGCCCCCTCCTACGAGCAGTACTTC. This translates into CASSSGTAPSYEQYF.

J is TRBJ1-4 and V is TRBV5-1; D remains unclear. Germline CDR1 SGHRS, CDR2 YFSETQ. This CDR3 region has 14 residues. V gave up 0 bases and J gave up 4 bases, with 7 bases separating them. The DNA of the CDR3 is TGCGCCAGCAGCTTGGGGGCAGATAATGAAAAACTGTTTTTT. Translating gives CASSLGADNEKLFF.

The V call is TRBV29-1, the J call TRBJ1-1, with D tentatively TRBD1 (5 bases). Germline V lookup: CDR1 SQVTM, CDR2 ANQGSEA. The CDR3 is 12 amino acids. Trimming cost V 7 bases and J 11 bases, with 20 bases left between them. CDR3 in amino acids: CSGLPGPEGAFF. Written as DNA, the CDR3 is TGCAGCGGATTACCGGGACCCGAGGGCGCTTTCTTT. The full variable domain, rest sourced from reference TRBV29-1 and TRBJ1-1, is SAVISQKPSRDICQRGTSLTIQCQVDSQVTMMFWYRQQPGQSLTLIATANQGSEATYESGFVIDKFPISRPNLTFSTLTVSNMSPEDSSIYLCSGLPGPEGAFFGQGTRLTVV.